The rows below give T cell receptor beta chains drawn from one sample of a study of blood T cell repertoires in COVID-19. The data were produced by immunoSEQ multiplex PCR, yet TCRdb's version contains in-frame clones alone and is incomplete. The repertoire holds 300,000 to 350,000 clones, with 75% to 90% as singletons. Sequenced material: PBMCs or T cells enriched from blood (not recorded which). These receptors were obtained from a man aged 30-40 years who had recovered from COVID-19. Both conserved end residues are part of each CDR3. D genes are given only for firm matches. Clone size is given for some rows only: seen once, a few or many times, or a class if the clone is expanded.

.	TRBV19	TRBJ2-1	TRBD1	TGTGCCAGTAGTATAGATCTCGGGACAGGGCCTTACAATGAGCAGTTCTTC	CASSIDLGTGPYNEQFF
once	TRBV18	TRBJ2-1	.	TGTGCCAGCTCCCTCGCACCCGTGACATACAATGAGCAGTTCTTC	CASSLAPVTYNEQFF
few	TRBV12-3/TRBV12-4	TRBJ2-1	.	TGTGCCAGCAGTACCAGGAACTACAATGAGCAGTTCTTC	CASSTRNYNEQFF
.	TRBV10-3	TRBJ2-7	.	TGTGCCATCAGTGAAAGTGGTCGGACTATATCCTACGAGCAGTACTTC	CAISESGRTISYEQYF
.	TRBV4-1	TRBJ2-3	TRBD2	TGCGCCAGCAGCCCGACTAGCGGGGGGGTAGATACGCAGTATTTT	CASSPTSGGVDTQYF
.	TRBV28	TRBJ1-2	.	TGTGCCAGCAGTTTGCGTCAGGTGCACTATGGCTACACCTTC	CASSLRQVHYGYTF
once	TRBV10-3	TRBJ2-3	.	TGTGCCATCAGGGGGGAGGTGGGCACAGATACGCAGTATTTT	CAIRGEVGTDTQYF
.	TRBV10-3	TRBJ2-1	.	TGTGCCATCAGCCCGGGGGGCACGGATGAGCAGTTCTTC	CAISPGGTDEQFF
few	TRBV19	TRBJ2-3	TRBD1	TGTGCCAGTAGTATCTTGGGACAGGGTGCATCAGATACGCAGTATTTT	CASSILGQGASDTQYF
.	TRBV10-3	TRBJ2-7	.	TGTGCCATCAGTGCTACCGCTCCCCATAGCTCCTACGAGCAGTACTTC	CAISATAPHSSYEQYF
.	TRBV19	TRBJ2-1	TRBD2	TGTGCCAGTAGTATGGTACTAGCGGGGGGGTATGAGCAGTTCTTC	CASSMVLAGGYEQFF
.	TRBV11-2	TRBJ1-2	TRBD1	TGTGCCAGCAGCGAAGAAGGGGACAGCTCTTCCCGTGGCTACACCTTC	CASSEEGDSSSRGYTF
.	TRBV7-9	TRBJ2-1	TRBD1	TGTGCCAGCAGTACAGGGGGCAATGAGCAGTTCTTC	CASSTGGNEQFF
.	TRBV5-6	TRBJ1-1	.	TGTGCCAGCAGCTTGGCCCGGACACGTAAAGCTTTCTTT	CASSLARTRKAFF
.	TRBV3-1/TRBV3-2	TRBJ2-1	.	TGTGCCAGCAGCCACAGGGGAGCCTACAATGAGCAGTTCTTC	CASSHRGAYNEQFF
.	TRBV28	TRBJ2-1	TRBD2	TGTGCCAGCAGTTCTAGCGGGGGGACCTACAATGAGCAGTTCTTC	CASSSSGGTYNEQFF
.	TRBV5-1	TRBJ2-1	TRBD2	TGCGCCAGCAGCTCGACTTCTAGCGGGGGCGGGAATGAGCAGTTCTTC	CASSSTSSGGGNEQFF
.	TRBV28	TRBJ1-6	.	TGTGCCAGCAGTTTATTAGACAAGGGGGATTCACCCCTCCACTTT	CASSLLDKGDSPLHF
.	TRBV7-8	TRBJ1-2	TRBD1	TGTGCCAGCAGCTTAATTGAGCCGACAGGGTTCAACTATGGCTACACCTTC	CASSLIEPTGFNYGYTF
.	TRBV11-3	TRBJ2-1	.	TGTGCCAGCAGCCTCAGGGGGGCCCGGAATGAGCAGTTCTTC	CASSLRGARNEQFF
.	TRBV15	TRBJ1-1	TRBD1	TGTGCCACCAGCGAGTCAGGGGGCCAGAACACTGAAGCTTTCTTT	CATSESGGQNTEAFF
.	TRBV24-1	TRBJ2-3	.	TGTGCCACCAGTGACTACGACAGGAATGCAGATACGCAGTATTTT	CATSDYDRNADTQYF
.	TRBV7-2	TRBJ2-3	.	TGTGCCAGCAGCTTATCACCAGGCTTCACAGATACGCAGTATTTT	CASSLSPGFTDTQYF
once	TRBV4-1	TRBJ2-1	TRBD2	TGCGCCAGCAGCCAAGGCCTAGCGGGCCCGAGCTCCTACAATGAGCAGTTCTTC	CASSQGLAGPSSYNEQFF
once	TRBV7-8	TRBJ1-4	TRBD1	TGTGCCAGCAGCTTAAGGAGAGGGGGCGATGAAAAACTGTTTTTT	CASSLRRGGDEKLFF
once	TRBV9	TRBJ1-1	TRBD1	TGTGCCAGCAGCGTAGGGGACAGCTTGAACACTGAAGCTTTCTTT	CASSVGDSLNTEAFF
.	TRBV2	TRBJ2-1	TRBD2	TGTGCCAGCAGGGGGACTAACAATGAGCAGTTCTTC	CASRGTNNEQFF
.	TRBV4-1	TRBJ2-7	TRBD1	TGCGCCAGCAGCCAGGGACAGGGGGCATACGAGCAGTACTTC	CASSQGQGAYEQYF
.	TRBV23-1	TRBJ1-5	.	TGCGCCAGGCGGCCGGGACAAAATAGCAATCAGCCCCAGCATTTT	CARRPGQNSNQPQHF
.	TRBV3-1/TRBV3-2	TRBJ2-3	TRBD2	TGTGCCAGCAGCCTAGCGGGGCCCACAGATACGCAGTATTTT	CASSLAGPTDTQYF
.	TRBV5-1	TRBJ1-5	TRBD1	TGCGCCAGCAGTTACGGGACAGGGGGAGATCAGCCCCAGCATTTT	CASSYGTGGDQPQHF
.	TRBV9	TRBJ1-3	TRBD1	TGTGCCAGCAGCGTAGATACAGGGGGAATTGGAAACACCATATATTTT	CASSVDTGGIGNTIYF
.	TRBV13	TRBJ1-1	.	TGTGCCAGCAGCTTTGAACATTTGAACACTGAAGCTTTCTTT	CASSFEHLNTEAFF
.	TRBV28	TRBJ1-1	TRBD1	TGTGCCAGCACCCGTTGGGGGACAGGGTTTACTGAAGCTTTCTTT	CASTRWGTGFTEAFF
.	TRBV30	TRBJ1-2	TRBD1	TGTGCCTGGGCTACCCCCCGGGACAGGGCGTCTCCTAACTATGGCTACACCTTC	CAWATPRDRASPNYGYTF
.	TRBV10-1	TRBJ1-2	TRBD1	TGCGCCAGCAGGGACAGGCGCTATGGCTACACCTTC	CASRDRRYGYTF
once	TRBV25-1	TRBJ2-5	.	TGTGCCAGCAGTGAATACGGGAGTTGGGAGACCCAGTACTTC	CASSEYGSWETQYF
.	TRBV5-5	TRBJ1-3	.	TGTGCCAGCAGCCCGTTCCGGACAGACTCTGGAAACACCATATATTTT	CASSPFRTDSGNTIYF
.	TRBV5-1	TRBJ2-3	TRBD1	TGCGCCAGCAGCCGAATCCAGGGGGATACAGATACGCAGTATTTT	CASSRIQGDTDTQYF
.	TRBV7-8	TRBJ1-2	.	TGTGCCAGCAGCTTTCGCCAGGGAAGAGACTATGGCTACACCTTC	CASSFRQGRDYGYTF
.	TRBV10-3	TRBJ2-4	TRBD2	TGTGCCCAGGGACTACTAGCCAAAAACATTCAGTACTTC	CAQGLLAKNIQYF
.	TRBV9	TRBJ2-2	TRBD2	TGTGCCAGCAGCGTAGGCCAGCGGGGCACCGGGGAGCTGTTTTTT	CASSVGQRGTGELFF
.	TRBV28	TRBJ2-7	TRBD1	TGTGCCAGCAGTTCAGCCGGGACAGGGAAACACGAGCAGTACTTC	CASSSAGTGKHEQYF
.	TRBV3-1/TRBV3-2	TRBJ2-2	TRBD1	TGTGCCAGCAGCCTCAGGGGGCACTTAAAGACCGGGGAGCTGTTTTTT	CASSLRGHLKTGELFF
.	TRBV7-9	TRBJ2-7	.	TGTGCCAGCAGCTTAGGGTCCAGCTCCTACGAGCAGTACTTC	CASSLGSSSYEQYF
.	TRBV5-8	TRBJ1-2	.	TGTGCCAGCAGCTCGACCCGAAGCGTCGAGGGAGGCTATGGCTACACCTTC	CASSSTRSVEGGYGYTF
.	TRBV2	TRBJ1-2	.	TGTGCCAGCACTGAATTTCACAGTGCTAACTATGGCTACACCTTC	CASTEFHSANYGYTF
.	TRBV28	TRBJ2-1	TRBD1	TGTGCCAGCAGTTTATGGCAGGGGGACACCAATGAGCAGTTCTTC	CASSLWQGDTNEQFF
.	TRBV11-2	TRBJ2-1	.	TGTGCCAGTCGGGTTTACAATGAGCAGTTCTTC	CASRVYNEQFF
.	TRBV10-3	TRBJ2-4	.	TGTGCCATCAGTGAGGGAGCAATAGCCAAAAACATTCAGTACTTC	CAISEGAIAKNIQYF
.	TRBV27	TRBJ2-3	TRBD1	TGTGCCAGCAGGCCCGGGACAGCCTCCACAGATACGCAGTATTTT	CASRPGTASTDTQYF
once	TRBV10-3	TRBJ1-5	.	TGTGCCATCAGTGAGGGGCGAGATCAGCCCCAGCATTTT	CAISEGRDQPQHF